A selection of T cell receptor beta chains follows, all from one sample in a study of T cell changes during pregnancy in multiple sclerosis. The data were produced by immunoSEQ multiplex PCR, yet TCRdb's version contains in-frame clones alone and is incomplete. Here the sample spans around 83,000 clones, approximately 90% being singletons. The sample was CD4+ T cells from peripheral blood mononuclear cells, taken in the second trimester of pregnancy. Receptor source: a female donor with multiple sclerosis, enrolled in a pregnancy study. Both conserved end residues are part of each CDR3. The D gene is left open where the match is weak. The size field is filled for only some rows; it gives once, few, many or a size class.

j_call: TRBJ2-2
cdr3_length: 11
v_call: TRBV6-5
clone_size: NA
d_call: NA
cdr3_aa: CASRAYGELFF
cdr3_nt: TGTGCCAGCAGAGCCTACGGGGAGCTGTTTTTT

j_call: TRBJ1-2
cdr3_length: 13
v_call: TRBV6-6
clone_size: NA
d_call: NA
cdr3_aa: CASSREQGPGYTF
cdr3_nt: TGTGCCAGCAGCCGAGAACAGGGTCCTGGCTACACCTTC

j_call: TRBJ2-1
cdr3_length: 12
v_call: TRBV14
clone_size: NA
d_call: NA
cdr3_aa: CASSQGVARPLF
cdr3_nt: TGTGCCAGCAGCCAAGGCGTAGCTAGACCTCTCTTC

j_call: TRBJ2-3
cdr3_length: 13
v_call: TRBV29-1
clone_size: once
d_call: NA
cdr3_aa: CSVDMSRADTQYF
cdr3_nt: TGCAGCGTTGATATGTCCCGGGCAGATACGCAGTATTTT

j_call: TRBJ1-3
cdr3_length: 13
v_call: TRBV25-1
clone_size: NA
d_call: NA
cdr3_aa: CASSLSSGNTIYF
cdr3_nt: TGTGCCAGCAGCCTTTCCTCGGGAAACACCATATATTTT

j_call: TRBJ2-2
cdr3_length: 15
v_call: TRBV9
clone_size: NA
d_call: NA
cdr3_aa: CASSTTSFTSGELFF
cdr3_nt: TGTGCCAGCAGCACTACTAGCTTTACGTCCGGGGAGCTGTTTTTT

j_call: TRBJ2-6
cdr3_length: 13
v_call: TRBV6-5
clone_size: NA
d_call: NA
cdr3_aa: CASNISGANVLTF
cdr3_nt: TGTGCCAGCAATATCTCTGGGGCCAACGTCCTGACTTTC

j_call: TRBJ2-5
cdr3_length: 15
v_call: TRBV5-1
clone_size: NA
d_call: TRBD2
cdr3_aa: CASKGTSGSFETQYF
cdr3_nt: TGCGCCAGCAAAGGGACTAGCGGGAGTTTCGAGACCCAGTACTTC

j_call: TRBJ1-6
cdr3_length: 15
v_call: TRBV5-4
clone_size: NA
d_call: TRBD1
cdr3_aa: CASSLQGADNSPLHF
cdr3_nt: TGTGCCAGCAGCCTACAGGGGGCTGATAATTCACCCCTCCACTTT

j_call: TRBJ1-6
cdr3_length: 15
v_call: TRBV27
clone_size: few
d_call: NA
cdr3_aa: CASSIRTGYNSPLHF
cdr3_nt: TGTGCCAGCAGTATAAGGACGGGGTATAATTCACCCCTCCACTTT

j_call: TRBJ2-7
cdr3_length: 15
v_call: TRBV5-1
clone_size: NA
d_call: NA
cdr3_aa: CASSRIDRGSSEQYF
cdr3_nt: TGCGCCAGCAGCCGAATCGACAGAGGTAGCAGCGAGCAGTACTTC

j_call: TRBJ1-4
cdr3_length: 17
v_call: TRBV11-2
clone_size: many
d_call: TRBD1
cdr3_aa: CASSPGEGTGLGEKLFF
cdr3_nt: TGTGCCAGCAGCCCCGGCGAGGGGACAGGGCTAGGTGAAAAACTGTTTTTT

j_call: TRBJ2-1
cdr3_length: 13
v_call: TRBV2
clone_size: once
d_call: NA
cdr3_aa: CASQLGQDNEQFF
cdr3_nt: TGTGCCAGCCAGCTAGGTCAAGACAATGAGCAGTTCTTC

j_call: TRBJ2-3
cdr3_length: 14
v_call: TRBV7-2
clone_size: NA
d_call: NA
cdr3_aa: CASSWRGGTDTQYF
cdr3_nt: TGTGCCAGCAGCTGGCGGGGAGGCACAGATACGCAGTATTTT

j_call: TRBJ1-1
cdr3_length: 13
v_call: TRBV7-3
clone_size: NA
d_call: TRBD1
cdr3_aa: CASSTHRGSEAFF
cdr3_nt: TGTGCCAGCAGCACCCACAGGGGCTCTGAAGCTTTCTTT

j_call: TRBJ2-1
cdr3_length: 15
v_call: TRBV11-2
clone_size: NA
d_call: TRBD1
cdr3_aa: CASSLRGTGGNEQFF
cdr3_nt: TGTGCCAGCAGCTTAAGAGGGACAGGGGGCAATGAGCAGTTCTTC

j_call: TRBJ1-3
cdr3_length: 15
v_call: TRBV11-3
clone_size: NA
d_call: NA
cdr3_aa: CASSSDSRSGNTIYF
cdr3_nt: TGTGCCAGCAGTTCGGACTCTCGCTCTGGAAACACCATATATTTT

j_call: TRBJ1-2
cdr3_length: 13
v_call: TRBV29-1
clone_size: NA
d_call: TRBD1
cdr3_aa: CSVEFDRAYGYTF
cdr3_nt: TGCAGCGTTGAATTTGACAGGGCATATGGCTACACCTTC

j_call: TRBJ1-6
cdr3_length: 14
v_call: TRBV11-2
clone_size: NA
d_call: NA
cdr3_aa: CASSLDGGSPPLHF
cdr3_nt: TGTGCCAGCAGCTTAGATGGGGGGTCTCCACCCCTCCACTTT

j_call: TRBJ2-7
cdr3_length: 13
v_call: TRBV6-1
clone_size: NA
d_call: NA
cdr3_aa: CASSPRSSYEQYF
cdr3_nt: TGTGCCAGCAGCCCCCGCAGCTCCTACGAGCAGTACTTC

j_call: TRBJ2-1
cdr3_length: 14
v_call: TRBV5-1
clone_size: NA
d_call: TRBD2
cdr3_aa: CASPGGREGNEQFF
cdr3_nt: TGCGCCAGCCCGGGCGGGAGGGAGGGAAATGAGCAGTTCTTC

j_call: TRBJ1-2
cdr3_length: 13
v_call: TRBV9
clone_size: once
d_call: NA
cdr3_aa: CASSALNRSPDTF
cdr3_nt: TGTGCCAGCAGCGCACTTAACAGGTCCCCGGACACCTTC

j_call: TRBJ1-2
cdr3_length: 16
v_call: TRBV11-2
clone_size: NA
d_call: NA
cdr3_aa: CASSSLTGGSNYGYTF
cdr3_nt: TGTGCCAGCAGCTCCCTCACCGGGGGATCAAACTATGGCTACACCTTC

j_call: TRBJ1-2
cdr3_length: 13
v_call: TRBV28
clone_size: NA
d_call: TRBD1
cdr3_aa: CASSFAGGYGYTF
cdr3_nt: TGTGCCAGCAGTTTTGCAGGGGGCTATGGCTACACCTTC

j_call: TRBJ1-1
cdr3_length: 15
v_call: TRBV4-1
clone_size: NA
d_call: TRBD1
cdr3_aa: CASRTGGSGGTEAFF
cdr3_nt: TGCGCCAGCAGAACAGGCGGTTCAGGGGGCACTGAAGCTTTCTTT

j_call: TRBJ1-6
cdr3_length: 16
v_call: TRBV7-2
clone_size: NA
d_call: TRBD1
cdr3_aa: CASSLVARGRNSPLHF
cdr3_nt: TGTGCCAGCAGCTTAGTGGCCAGGGGGCGGAATTCACCCCTCCACTTT

j_call: TRBJ1-1
cdr3_length: 14
v_call: TRBV10-3
clone_size: NA
d_call: NA
cdr3_aa: CAIRETGLNTEAFF
cdr3_nt: TGTGCCATCAGAGAGACAGGCTTGAACACTGAAGCTTTCTTT

j_call: TRBJ1-5
cdr3_length: 14
v_call: TRBV7-2
clone_size: few
d_call: NA
cdr3_aa: CASSLGRGNQPQHF
cdr3_nt: TGTGCCAGCAGCTTGGGCAGGGGCAATCAGCCCCAGCATTTT

j_call: TRBJ2-7
cdr3_length: 15
v_call: TRBV6-5
clone_size: NA
d_call: TRBD1
cdr3_aa: CASRDDRGQAYEQYF
cdr3_nt: TGTGCCAGCAGGGATGACAGGGGCCAAGCCTACGAGCAGTACTTC

j_call: TRBJ2-5
cdr3_length: 14
v_call: TRBV5-1
clone_size: NA
d_call: TRBD2
cdr3_aa: CASSPEGGAETQYF
cdr3_nt: TGCGCCAGCAGCCCGGAGGGAGGGGCGGAGACCCAGTACTTC

j_call: TRBJ2-3
cdr3_length: 14
v_call: TRBV28
clone_size: NA
d_call: NA
cdr3_aa: CAGATAGTGDTQYF
cdr3_nt: TGTGCCGGGGCAACAGCGGGCACCGGGGATACGCAGTATTTT

j_call: TRBJ2-7
cdr3_length: 13
v_call: TRBV5-5
clone_size: NA
d_call: NA
cdr3_aa: CASSSRLDYEQYF
cdr3_nt: TGTGCCAGCAGCTCAAGACTAGACTACGAGCAGTACTTC

j_call: TRBJ2-7
cdr3_length: 12
v_call: TRBV18
clone_size: NA
d_call: NA
cdr3_aa: CASSPDSYEQYF
cdr3_nt: TGTGCCAGCTCACCAGACAGCTACGAGCAGTACTTC

j_call: TRBJ2-1
cdr3_length: 17
v_call: TRBV11-2
clone_size: NA
d_call: TRBD2
cdr3_aa: CASNQRSSGGPGNEQFF
cdr3_nt: TGTGCCAGCAACCAAAGATCTAGCGGGGGGCCGGGCAATGAGCAGTTCTTC

j_call: TRBJ2-1
cdr3_length: 15
v_call: TRBV6-1
clone_size: NA
d_call: TRBD2
cdr3_aa: CASSEEAGGYNEQFF
cdr3_nt: TGTGCCAGCAGTGAAGAGGCGGGAGGGTACAATGAGCAGTTCTTC

j_call: TRBJ1-3
cdr3_length: 13
v_call: TRBV6-5
clone_size: NA
d_call: NA
cdr3_aa: CASMQGSGNTIYF
cdr3_nt: TGTGCCAGCATGCAGGGGTCTGGAAACACCATATATTTT

j_call: TRBJ2-7
cdr3_length: 13
v_call: TRBV7-2
clone_size: NA
d_call: TRBD2
cdr3_aa: CASSFGTSGEQYF
cdr3_nt: TGTGCCAGCAGCTTCGGGACTAGCGGGGAGCAGTACTTC

j_call: TRBJ2-3
cdr3_length: 16
v_call: TRBV5-6
clone_size: NA
d_call: TRBD2
cdr3_aa: CASSLAGGLGTDTQYF
cdr3_nt: TGTGCCAGCAGCTTGGCGGGGGGGCTAGGCACAGATACGCAGTATTTT

j_call: TRBJ2-5
cdr3_length: 16
v_call: TRBV9
clone_size: NA
d_call: TRBD2
cdr3_aa: CASSVSTSGIMETQYF
cdr3_nt: TGTGCCAGCAGCGTTTCGACTAGCGGAATTATGGAGACCCAGTACTTC

j_call: TRBJ1-3
cdr3_length: 14
v_call: TRBV6-5
clone_size: NA
d_call: TRBD1
cdr3_aa: CASRPGTAGNTIYF
cdr3_nt: TGTGCCAGCAGACCCGGGACAGCGGGAAACACCATATATTTT

j_call: TRBJ1-5
cdr3_length: 17
v_call: TRBV5-6
clone_size: NA
d_call: TRBD1
cdr3_aa: CASSLLQGASGNQPQHF
cdr3_nt: TGTGCCAGCAGCTTATTACAGGGGGCGAGTGGCAATCAGCCCCAGCATTTT

j_call: TRBJ1-3
cdr3_length: 15
v_call: TRBV15
clone_size: NA
d_call: NA
cdr3_aa: CATSRETDSGNTIYF
cdr3_nt: TGTGCCACCAGCAGAGAGACAGACTCTGGAAACACCATATATTTT

j_call: TRBJ1-1
cdr3_length: 10
v_call: TRBV6-1
clone_size: once
d_call: NA
cdr3_aa: CASSGEMAFF
cdr3_nt: TGTGCCAGCAGCGGTGAAATGGCTTTCTTT

j_call: TRBJ1-2
cdr3_length: 12
v_call: TRBV12-2
clone_size: NA
d_call: NA
cdr3_aa: CASRASVYGYTF
cdr3_nt: TGTGCAAGCAGGGCCAGTGTCTATGGCTACACCTTC

j_call: TRBJ2-7
cdr3_length: 15
v_call: TRBV4-2
clone_size: NA
d_call: TRBD1
cdr3_aa: CASSSQGGQDYEQYF
cdr3_nt: TGTGCCAGCAGCTCACAAGGGGGACAGGACTACGAGCAGTACTTC

j_call: TRBJ2-5
cdr3_length: 13
v_call: TRBV25-1
clone_size: NA
d_call: NA
cdr3_aa: CASSPNKQETQYF
cdr3_nt: TGTGCCAGCAGTCCCAACAAACAAGAGACCCAGTACTTC

j_call: TRBJ1-1
cdr3_length: 15
v_call: TRBV19
clone_size: NA
d_call: NA
cdr3_aa: CASSIGSAAATEAFF
cdr3_nt: TGTGCCAGTAGTATAGGGTCGGCGGCAGCCACTGAAGCTTTCTTT

j_call: TRBJ1-1
cdr3_length: 14
v_call: TRBV5-1
clone_size: NA
d_call: NA
cdr3_aa: CASSLSTANTEAFF
cdr3_nt: TGCGCCAGCAGCTTATCGACAGCTAACACTGAAGCTTTCTTT

j_call: TRBJ1-5
cdr3_length: 18
v_call: TRBV5-4
clone_size: NA
d_call: NA
cdr3_aa: CASSRLAGPQRGNQPQHF
cdr3_nt: TGTGCCAGCAGCAGGTTAGCGGGACCCCAGAGGGGCAATCAGCCCCAGCATTTT

j_call: TRBJ2-7
cdr3_length: 14
v_call: TRBV18
clone_size: NA
d_call: NA
cdr3_aa: CASSPRDFHYEQYF
cdr3_nt: TGTGCCAGCTCACCCCGGGACTTCCACTACGAGCAGTACTTC

j_call: TRBJ1-4
cdr3_length: 13
v_call: TRBV6-6
clone_size: NA
d_call: TRBD1
cdr3_aa: CASRGTGTEKLFF
cdr3_nt: TGTGCCAGCAGAGGGACAGGGACGGAAAAACTGTTTTTT

j_call: TRBJ2-4
cdr3_length: 17
v_call: TRBV5-6
clone_size: NA
d_call: TRBD1
cdr3_aa: CASSLGGTALAKNIQYF
cdr3_nt: TGTGCCAGCAGCTTGGGGGGGACAGCTTTAGCCAAAAACATTCAGTACTTC

j_call: TRBJ2-1
cdr3_length: 15
v_call: TRBV6-6
clone_size: NA
d_call: NA
cdr3_aa: CASSYPRGHYNEQFF
cdr3_nt: TGTGCCAGCAGTTACCCCCGCGGACACTACAATGAGCAGTTCTTC

j_call: TRBJ2-1
cdr3_length: 16
v_call: TRBV9
clone_size: once
d_call: TRBD2
cdr3_aa: CASSVGSSGGYDEQFF
cdr3_nt: TGTGCCAGCAGCGTAGGGTCGAGCGGGGGATACGATGAGCAGTTCTTC

j_call: TRBJ1-2
cdr3_length: 15
v_call: TRBV18
clone_size: NA
d_call: TRBD1
cdr3_aa: CASSYDGQGYYGYTF
cdr3_nt: TGTGCCAGCTCGTATGACGGACAGGGGTACTATGGCTACACCTTC

j_call: TRBJ2-7
cdr3_length: 12
v_call: TRBV7-3
clone_size: NA
d_call: NA
cdr3_aa: CASSSDGYEQYF
cdr3_nt: TGTGCCAGCAGCTCAGACGGGTACGAGCAGTACTTC

j_call: TRBJ1-3
cdr3_length: 19
v_call: TRBV7-9
clone_size: NA
d_call: TRBD1
cdr3_aa: CASSLRGPTGEHSGNTIYF
cdr3_nt: TGTGCCAGCAGCCTTAGGGGGCCGACAGGGGAACACTCTGGAAACACCATATATTTT

j_call: TRBJ1-6
cdr3_length: 14
v_call: TRBV14
clone_size: once
d_call: NA
cdr3_aa: CASSRLKNNSPLHF
cdr3_nt: TGTGCCAGCAGCCGACTCAAAAATAATTCACCCCTCCACTTT

j_call: TRBJ1-5
cdr3_length: 15
v_call: TRBV9
clone_size: NA
d_call: NA
cdr3_aa: CASSVVGVLNQPQHF
cdr3_nt: TGTGCCAGCAGCGTAGTAGGGGTCCTCAATCAGCCCCAGCATTTT